The 4 T cell receptor beta chains listed next were all sequenced from one sample in a study of shared clonotypes between healthy human individuals. TCRdb's table, derived via immunoSEQ multiplex PCR, lists solely in-frame clones and lacks some. The table records about 110,000 clones, 68% of them present only once. The specimen sequenced was memory CD8+ T cells sorted from blood. Specified subset: CD45RO+ cells pooled with CCR7-negative TemRA cells. The receptors shown here come from a woman aged 30 to 39 in good health.

The gene calls are TRBV7-9 and TRBJ1-1, with D uncertain. CDR1 and CDR2 from the germline V gene are SEHNR and FQNEAQ (reference sequence). The CDR3 totals 14 residues. V lost 2 bases and J 2 bases, leaving 9 bases between the germline ends. The CDR3, as DNA: TGTGCCAGCAGCTTATCCAACCGAAACACTGAAGCTTTCTTT. It codes for CASSLSNRNTEAFF.

This clone was found a few times. V is TRBV27 and J is TRBJ1-2; 9 bases are a match to TRBD1. Unmatched junction bases numbered 9, after V lost 7 bases and J lost 0 bases. There are 16 residues in the CDR3. Germline lookup yields CDR1 MNHEY and CDR2 SMNVEV (reference sequence). CDR3 bases: TGTGCCAGCACCCCGGGACAGGGTAGAGCTAACTATGGCTACACCTTC. Protein: CASTPGQGRANYGYTF.

This chain links TRBV2 with TRBJ2-5; maybe TRBD1 (5 bases). Germline V lookup: CDR1 SNHLY, CDR2 FYNNEI. The CDR3 spans 14 residues. V lost 3 bases and J lost 5, with 13 bases in between. CDR3 amino acids: CASSDLGASETQYF. The CDR3 DNA reads as TGTGCCAGCAGTGATTTAGGGGCCAGCGAGACCCAGTACTTC.

This chain connects TRBV5-1 to TRBJ2-2; weak D call: TRBD1 (6 bases). Germline V gene sequence: CDR1 SGHRS, CDR2 YFSETQ. The CDR3 runs 14 residues. V shed 6 bases and J shed 3 bases, with 12 bases lying between them. The CDR3 DNA follows: TGCGCCAGCAATCAGGGGTCAGACACCGGGGAGCTGTTTTTT. Residues: CASNQGSDTGELFF.